These 13 T cell receptor beta chains were all obtained from the same sample, sequenced in a study of blood T cell repertoires in COVID-19. Produced via immunoSEQ multiplex PCR; TCRdb's table is partial and in-frame only. The data contain 250,000 to 350,000 clones, around 84% of them singletons. The sequenced sample consisted of peripheral blood. Source of these receptors: a human donor with COVID-19, enrolled during active disease. The donor label of this sample is uncertain.

This rearrangement joins TRBV7-2 to TRBJ1-1; no clear D. Germline assignment: CDR1 SGHTA and CDR2 FQGNSA. V dropped 4 bases and J dropped 5 bases, with 14 bases sitting between them. The CDR3 is 14 amino acids. CDR3 residues: CASSSIIGGTEAFF. Here the CDR3 DNA reads TGTGCCAGCAGCTCGATTATTGGCGGGACTGAAGCTTTCTTT.

This clone was detected only a few times. The V gene is TRBV28, the J gene TRBJ2-5, with 8 bases that match TRBD2. Trimming at V came to 7 bases and at J to 5 bases, leaving 12 bases not matched to a gene. The CDR3 spans 15 residues. Germline values: CDR1 MDHEN, CDR2 SYDVKM. In DNA form, the CDR3 reads TGTGCCAGCAAAAGGATCAGCGGGAGTGGGGAGACCCAGTACTTC. This sequence encodes CASKRISGSGETQYF.

The chain employs TRBV5-1 and TRBJ2-1; TRBD2 agrees at 11 bases. The CDR3 sequence is 16 residues long. The V gene's germline CDR1 is SGHRS and CDR2 YFSETQ. V dropped 0 bases and J dropped 3; count of bases not matched to a gene: 2. In DNA, the CDR3 is TGCGCCAGCAGCTTGGGAGGGACTAGCGGCTACAATGAGCAGTTCTTC. It translates to CASSLGGTSGYNEQFF.

The V call is TRBV11-2, the J call TRBJ2-3, with D perhaps matching TRBD2 (5 bases). Germline V gene sequence: CDR1 SGHAT, CDR2 FQNNGV. The CDR3 is 15 amino acids. The V end was cut by 2 bases, the J end by 6 bases, with 15 bases between. CDR3 loop: CASSLNRAGHDTQYF. The DNA for the CDR3 is TGTGCCAGCAGCTTAAACCGGGCGGGCCACGATACGCAGTATTTT. Based on the CDR3 plus reference TRBV11-2 and TRBJ2-3, the full variable domain is EAGVAQSPRYKIIEKRQSVAFWCNPISGHATLYWYQQILGQGPKLLIQFQNNGVVDDSQLPKDRFSAERLKGVDSTLKIQPAKLEDSAVYLCASSLNRAGHDTQYFGPGTRLTVL.

The gene calls are TRBV3-1 (or the pseudogene TRBV3-2) and TRBJ1-2; the match to TRBD1 covers 8 bases. This CDR3 is 16 amino acids long. The ends lost 4 bases at V and 6 bases at J; junction bases unmatched: 13. Germline V gene sequence: CDR1 LGHDT, CDR2 YNNKEL (reference sequence). This CDR3 reads CASSLGPGGEGDGYTF. The CDR3 coding sequence is TGTGCCAGCAGCCTCGGTCCAGGGGGCGAAGGGGATGGCTACACCTTC.

This clone was counted only a few times. The chain employs TRBV5-1 and TRBJ2-1; TRBD2 matches 10 bases. The CDR3 is made up of 17 amino acids. CDR1 SGHRS and CDR2 YFSETQ come from the germline V gene. Germline trimming cut 0 bases from V and 5 bases from J; bases unmatched to any gene: 8. This chain's CDR3 is CASSLDAGLAGDNEQFF. As DNA, the CDR3 is TGCGCCAGCAGCTTGGACGCAGGGCTAGCGGGGGACAATGAGCAGTTCTTC.

This chain uses TRBV27 with TRBJ2-7, with 7 nucleotides matching TRBD2. This CDR3 is built from 14 residues. The V and J ends lost 5 bases and 6 bases, in that order; junction bases with no gene match: 10. CDR1 MNHEY and CDR2 SMNVEV come from the germline V gene (reference sequence). For the CDR3, the DNA is TGTGCCAGCAGTGCCGGGACTACACCGATCGAGCAGTACTTC. Protein product: CASSAGTTPIEQYF.

This clone was detected a few times. This chain connects TRBV12-3 or TRBV12-4 to TRBJ2-7; the D gene is possibly TRBD2 (5 bases). There are 13 residues in the CDR3. V dropped 2 bases and J dropped 6 bases, with 11 bases sitting between them. In DNA form, the CDR3 reads TGTGCCAGCAGTTTACCCCCGGGGAGCGAGCAGTACTTC. Its protein is CASSLPPGSEQYF.

Only one count was recorded for this clone. The chain uses TRBV24-1 and TRBJ2-7; D is possibly TRBD1 (5 bases). CDR1 KGHDR and CDR2 SFDVKD come from the germline V gene. The length of the CDR3 is 14 residues. V lost 4 bases, J lost 2 bases, and 11 bases lay in between. CDR3 sequence reads: CATSDPDRAYEQYF. CDR3 sequence (DNA): TGTGCCACCAGTGACCCCGACAGAGCCTACGAGCAGTACTTC.

This clone appeared a single time. V and J are TRBV5-1 and TRBJ1-2; 7 bases are shared with TRBD1. Germline lookup yields CDR1 SGHRS and CDR2 YFSETQ. The CDR3 is made up of 15 amino acids. After removal of 2 bases from V and 8 bases from J, the junction contained 12 bases not matched to a gene. In DNA, the CDR3 is TGCGCCAGCAGCTTTATTACAGGGGAGATAGGCGGCTACACCTTC. Amino acid sequence: CASSFITGEIGGYTF.

This clone was counted only a few times. The chain employs TRBV11-1 and TRBJ2-5; 14 nucleotides align to TRBD2. J lost 5 bases, V lost 5 bases, and 7 bases had no gene match. The length of the CDR3 is 16 residues. Germline lookup yields CDR1 SGHAT and CDR2 FQDESV (reference sequence). The CDR3 sequence is CASSRLAGGPEETQYF. The CDR3 DNA follows: TGTGCCAGCAGCAGACTAGCGGGAGGGCCGGAGGAGACCCAGTACTTC.

The chain links TRBV7-6 to TRBJ1-1; TRBD1 matches 9 bases. Trimming removed 2 bases from V and 1 base from J; junction bases left unmatched: 2. Germline V gene data show CDR1 as SGHVS and CDR2 as FNYEAQ. This CDR3 comprises 15 residues. The CDR3 protein is CASSLMTGGNTEAFF. In nucleotides, the CDR3 is TGTGCCAGCAGCTTAATGACAGGGGGGAACACTGAAGCTTTCTTT. Drawing the rest from reference TRBV7-6 and TRBJ1-1, the complete variable domain is GAGVSQSPRYKVTKRGQDVALRCDPISGHVSLYWYRQALGQGPEFLTYFNYEAQQDKSGLPNDRFSAERPEGSISTLTIQRTEQRDSAMYRCASSLMTGGNTEAFFGQGTRLTVV.

This chain links TRBV10-3 with TRBJ2-3, with D possibly TRBD1 on 6 matching bases. Trimming pared 11 bases from V and 0 bases from J, leaving 12 bases between. Germline V gene sequence: CDR1 ENHRY, CDR2 SYGVKD. The CDR3 extends over 13 amino acids. Here the CDR3 DNA reads TGTGCCGGACAGAGCTTCAGCACAGATACGCAGTATTTT. It codes for CAGQSFSTDTQYF.